Listed below are T cell receptor beta chains from one sample, sequenced in a study of blood T cells in healthy people across ages. One entry per CDR3 protein, called by TCRdb with MiXCR from the 5' RACE reads. There are nearly 800,000 distinct CDR3 sequences in the sample; roughly 25% occur only once, and approximately 3.7% lies in the top ten. This sample also belongs to another study, concerning T cells of mothers and their children.

The source material was blood. Receptor source: a boy younger than 18 in good health. The conserved cysteine and the conserved F or W are not part of the CDR3 here.

v_call	cdr3_length	j_call	cdr3_aa
TRBV2	18	TRBJ2-1	ASHIPRGQGLLGVGNEQF
TRBV9	13	TRBJ1-4	ASSVGGNLNEKLF
TRBV29-1	13	TRBJ2-7	SVEDLGQETYEQY
TRBV20-1	9	TRBJ1-2	SARRTAGYT
TRBV6-5	11	TRBJ1-3	ASSYEAGNTIY
TRBV12-3/TRBV12-4	12	TRBJ2-5	ASTSRATQETQY
TRBV4-2	14	TRBJ2-4	ASSQALITNGNIQY
TRBV7-2	14	TRBJ2-6	ASSLGLLTGANVLT
TRBV5-5	15	TRBJ1-5	ASSLGGGQGVGQPQH
TRBV21-1	16	TRBJ1-6	ASSTRDRDLVEVSPLH
TRBV5-4	11	NA	ASTPSMGGEQF
TRBV6-2/TRBV6-3	12	NA	ASSRGMGAYEQY
TRBV29-1	11	TRBJ2-5	SVEPGQGWEQY
TRBV9	16	TRBJ2-3	ASSVALAGGNFADTQY
TRBV7-9	15	TRBJ2-3	ASSLAPTSVNTDTQY
TRBV5-1	13	TRBJ2-7	ASSGGGGGTYEQY
TRBV29-1	14	TRBJ2-7	SVGRLAGAYSYEQY
TRBV3-1	10	TRBJ2-5	ASSQIMQGKY
TRBV29-1	13	TRBJ2-7	SVAARGVSSAEQY
TRBV7-9	12	TRBJ1-1	ASSLWGADTEAF
TRBV5-8	12	TRBJ2-1	ASSGGLRSGEQF
TRBV5-1	10	NA	ASSLDSSEQY